Below are 30 T cell receptor beta chains sequenced from a single sample in a study of molecular identifiers for immune sequencing clone quantification. MiXCR, run by TCRdb on the PCR reads, gives a single entry per CDR3 protein. The sample holds about 640,000 distinct CDR3 sequences, 15% to 20% seen once. Sequencing was done on a sample of naive CD8+ T cells from blood, with Jurkat cell RNA spiked in. Subset defined: FACS-sorted CD8+CD4-CCR7+CD45RA+ naive T cells. The receptors shown here come from a human donor in good health. Some libraries in this study had Jurkat cell RNA spiked in.

Only a few counts were recorded for this clonotype. The V call is TRBV3-1, the J call TRBJ1-6; D gene unclear. Trimming removed 0 bases at V and 3 bases at J, with 12 bases between. In germline, CDR1 is LGHDT, CDR2 YNNKEL (reference sequence). This CDR3 has 17 residues. CDR3 in DNA: TGTGCCAGCAGCCAAGAGGGCGCAGGATTCTATAATTCACCCCTCCACTTT. Translating gives CASSQEGAGFYNSPLHF. The whole variable domain, remainder taken from reference TRBV3-1 and TRBJ1-6, is DTAVSQTPKYLVTQMGNDKSIKCEQNLGHDTMYWYKQDSKKFLKIMFSYNNKELIINETVPNRFSPKSPDKAHLNLHINSLELGDSAVYFCASSQEGAGFYNSPLHFGNGTRLTVT.

On this clonotype: A much larger clone differs by one base, so this may be a read error. The chain employs TRBV7-6 and TRBJ2-5; TRBD1 agrees at 10 bases. The CDR3 spans 16 residues. Losses at the gene ends were 2 bases for V and 2 bases for J; bases not matched to a gene: 5. The germline gives CDR1 SGHVS, CDR2 FNYEAQ. CDR3 loop: CASSLRTGGAQETQYF. In DNA, the CDR3 is TGTGCCAGCAGCTTACGGACAGGGGGGGCGCAAGAGACCCAGTACTTC.

This clonotype was observed many times. The rearrangement uses TRBV6-5 and TRBJ2-2, with TRBD1 as a possible D gene (6 bases). The CDR3 is 16 residues long. Germline V gives CDR1 MNHEY, CDR2 SVGAGI. The V end lost 6 bases, the J end lost 1 base, and 15 bases lay between the germline ends. The CDR3 sequence: CASSLYRELNTGELFF. The CDR3 DNA follows: TGTGCCAGCAGCTTGTACAGGGAGTTGAACACCGGGGAGCTGTTTTTT.

In its sample, this clonotype was seen many times. The rearrangement links TRBV20-1 to TRBJ2-7, with TRBD1 matching 9 bases. Germline CDR1 reads DFQATT; CDR2 reads SNEGSKA (reference sequence). CDR3 length: 14 amino acids. V was pared by 1 base and J by 2 bases, with 3 bases of the junction left unmatched. DNA for the CDR3: TGCAGTGCTAGAGCCGGGACAGGGACCTACGAGCAGTACTTC. Its translation is CSARAGTGTYEQYF.

This clonotype was recorded many times. The CDR3 bases are TGTGCCAGCAGCCTGGGACTAGCGAAGCACGAGCAGTACTTC. Protein product: CASSLGLAKHEQYF. The chain employs TRBV13 and TRBJ2-7; 10 bases line up with TRBD2. Germline assignment: CDR1 PRHDT and CDR2 FYEKMQ (reference sequence). V lost 5 bases and J lost 5; bases outside the gene matches: 6. This CDR3 comprises 14 residues.

There are many counts of this clonotype. The chain combines TRBV12-3 or TRBV12-4 with TRBJ2-5, with 7 bases lining up with TRBD1. The junction had 4 bases not matched to a gene; V was cut back by 2 bases and J by 4 bases. The CDR3 runs to 14 residues. DNA of the CDR3: TGTGCCAGCAGTTTAAGAACAGGGGTAGAGACCCAGTACTTC. It codes for CASSLRTGVETQYF.

The genes are TRBV7-6 and TRBJ2-1, with 10 bases identical to TRBD2. This CDR3 spans 17 amino acids. Looked up from germline, CDR1 is SGHVS and CDR2 is FNYEAQ. V shed 5 bases and J 7 bases; nucleotides not matched to a gene: 14. The CDR3 spells CASSPFQGTSAFNEQFF. The CDR3 nucleotides read TGTGCCAGCAGCCCCTTTCAGGGGACTAGCGCTTTTAATGAGCAGTTCTTC.

This clonotype was seen a handful of times. The chain couples TRBV28 to TRBJ2-3; 7 nucleotides line up with TRBD1. There are 14 residues in the CDR3. V was clipped by 11 bases and J by 5 bases; unmatched bases: 13. Germline loops: CDR1 MDHEN, CDR2 SYDVKM. CDR3 sequence reads: CAVTETGLGDTQYF. The CDR3 DNA follows: TGTGCCGTCACCGAGACAGGGCTTGGAGATACGCAGTATTTT.

The chain combines TRBV27 with TRBJ2-7; 9 positions agree with TRBD1. Germline V gene data show CDR1 as MNHEY and CDR2 as SMNVEV (reference sequence). This CDR3 spans 14 amino acids. V lost 5 bases and J lost 6; bases outside the gene matches: 8. The CDR3 protein is CASSGDRAWREQYF. The CDR3 bases are TGTGCCAGCAGTGGGGACAGGGCATGGCGCGAGCAGTACTTC.

This clonotype has more than one count but fewer than ten. The V and J genes are TRBV7-9 and TRBJ2-1; D uncertain. Trimming took 2 bases from V and 2 from J, leaving 10 bases between them. There are 15 residues in the CDR3. Germline-derived CDR1 and CDR2 are SEHNR and FQNEAQ (reference sequence). CDR3 coding DNA: TGTGCCAGCAGCTTAAACTCAAATCCCTACAATGAGCAGTTCTTC. Protein product: CASSLNSNPYNEQFF.

V is TRBV25-1 and J is TRBJ2-2; D call uncertain. The germline V gene encodes CDR1 MGHDK and CDR2 SYGVNS. The V end was cut by 3 bases, the J end by 3 bases, with 5 bases between. The CDR3 is made up of 13 amino acids. The CDR3 nucleotides are TGTGCCAGCAGTGACCCGGACACCGGGGAGCTGTTTTTT. It is translated as CASSDPDTGELFF. Together with reference TRBV25-1 and TRBJ2-2, the CDR3 gives the full variable domain: EADIYQTPRYLVIGTGKKITLECSQTMGHDKMYWYQQDPGMELHLIHYSYGVNSTEKGDLSSESTVSRIRTEHFPLTLESARPSHTSQYLCASSDPDTGELFFGEGSRLTVL.

V and J are TRBV7-2 and TRBJ2-1; 12 nucleotides align to TRBD2. The CDR3 length is 15 residues. CDR1 and CDR2 (germline): SGHTA, FQGNSA. J gave up 7 bases and V 5 bases, and 6 bases lay outside the gene matches. The CDR3 nucleotides are TGTGCCAGCAGCACTATAACTAGCGGGAGGAATGAGCAGTTCTTC. This sequence encodes CASSTITSGRNEQFF.

This clonotype has just a few counts. This chain connects TRBV19 to TRBJ2-2, with TRBD2 identical over 8 bases. Germline CDR1 and CDR2: LNHDA and SQIVND (reference sequence). Trimming took 3 bases from V and 2 from J; bases not matched to a gene: 2. This CDR3 has 15 residues. The CDR3 region is CASSISGSNTGELFF. The CDR3 DNA is TGTGCCAGTAGTATCAGCGGGAGTAACACCGGGGAGCTGTTTTTT. The whole variable domain, filled in from reference TRBV19 and TRBJ2-2, reads DGGITQSPKYLFRKEGQNVTLSCEQNLNHDAMYWYRQDPGQGLRLIYYSQIVNDFQKGDIAEGYSVSREKKESFPLTVTSAQKNPTAFYLCASSISGSNTGELFFGEGSRLTVL.

The chain employs TRBV4-1 and TRBJ2-7; 7 nucleotides align to TRBD2. J lost 6 bases, V lost 1 base, and 3 bases had no gene match. Looked up from germline, CDR1 is MGHRA and CDR2 is YSYEKL. The CDR3 runs to 13 residues. Here the CDR3 reads CASSQGGGVEQYF. In nucleotides, the CDR3 is TGCGCCAGCAGCCAAGGGGGGGGGGTCGAGCAGTACTTC.

This clonotype has just a few counts. The chain links TRBV27 to TRBJ2-7; TRBD2 aligns across 11 bases. Per germline, CDR1 MNHEY and CDR2 SMNVEV (reference sequence). This CDR3 comprises 16 residues. Unmatched junction bases numbered 11, after V lost 6 bases and J lost 4 bases. CDR3 sequence: CASRERGTSGIYEQYF. The CDR3 nucleotides read TGTGCCAGCAGGGAGAGAGGGACTAGCGGAATTTACGAGCAGTACTTC.

This clonotype was picked up a small number of times. The chain combines TRBV10-3 with TRBJ1-1; 7 bases fit TRBD1. With V trimmed by 4 bases and J by 1 base, 0 bases remained unmatched. Per germline, CDR1 ENHRY and CDR2 SYGVKD. This CDR3 contains 13 residues. CDR3 sequence: CAISGQGNTEAFF. Written as DNA, the CDR3 is TGTGCCATCAGTGGACAGGGGAACACTGAAGCTTTCTTT.

In this sample, this clonotype turned up a few times. The chain joins TRBV21-1 to TRBJ2-3. TRBV21-1 corresponds to a pseudogene. CDR3 length: 19 amino acids. The CDR3 reads CASSKDGPELTFRTDTQYF. CDR3 coding DNA: TGTGCCAGCAGCAAAGATGGTCCAGAACTAACTTTTAGAACAGATACGCAGTATTTT.

In this sample, this clonotype turned up many times. The V and J genes are TRBV30 and TRBJ2-7; the match to TRBD1 covers 8 bases. There are 14 residues in the CDR3. Germline trimming cut 2 bases from V and 4 bases from J; bases unmatched to any gene: 7. Germline CDR1 is GTSNPN and CDR2 is SVGIG (reference sequence). The CDR3 DNA reads TGTGCCTGGAGTCCATGGGACAGGCTATACGAGCAGTACTTC. Amino acid sequence: CAWSPWDRLYEQYF. The full variable domain, rest sourced from reference TRBV30 and TRBJ2-7, is SQTIHQWPATLVQPVGSPLSLECTVEGTSNPNLYWYRQAAGRGLQLLFYSVGIGQISSEVPQNLSASRPQDRQFILSSKKLLLSDSGFYLCAWSPWDRLYEQYFGPGTRLTVT.

Ten or more counts support this clonotype. This chain uses TRBV7-2 with TRBJ2-7, with a possible D match to TRBD1 (5 bases). Germline CDR1 reads SGHTA; CDR2 reads FQGNSA. The CDR3 runs 13 residues. The V and J ends lost 3 bases and 7 bases respectively, with 13 bases between them. For the CDR3, the DNA is TGTGCCAGCAGCTTCCTGGGTTCAGGGGAGCAGTACTTC. The encoded protein is CASSFLGSGEQYF.

This clonotype appeared many times. The V call is TRBV19, the J call TRBJ1-1, with D perhaps TRBD1 (6 bases). V lost 3 bases to trimming and J lost 4 bases, with 9 bases between them. Germline V gives CDR1 LNHDA, CDR2 SQIVND (reference sequence). The CDR3 has 13 residues. CDR3 DNA sequence: TGTGCCAGTAGTATTGGGGGCCCCACTGAAGCTTTCTTT. It specifies CASSIGGPTEAFF.

In the case of this clonotype: The junction departs from the called germline gene at one end, perhaps through a read error. This chain connects TRBV27 to TRBJ2-7; D may be TRBD1 or TRBD2 (5 bases each). Per germline, CDR1 MNHEY and CDR2 SMNVEV (reference sequence). The CDR3 spans 16 residues. The DNA of the CDR3 is TGTGTCAGCAGTTTAAGGGGATGGGGATTTGGGAGCGAGCAGTACTTC. It specifies CVSSLRGWGFGSEQYF.

This clonotype was seen at least ten times. The rearrangement joins TRBV6-2 or TRBV6-3 to TRBJ1-1; TRBD1 is a possible D gene (5 bases). The CDR3 totals 15 residues. The V end lost 6 bases, the J end lost 5 bases, and 19 bases lay between the germline ends. Germline V gene data show CDR1 as MNHEY and CDR2 as SVGEGT. CDR3 DNA sequence: TGTGCCAGCAGCTCCCCCAGCTGGGGGGTTACTGAAGCTTTCTTT. This sequence encodes CASSSPSWGVTEAFF.

The chain combines TRBV18 with TRBJ1-1; no clear D gene. Trimming left V 0 bases short and J 6 bases short, with 14 bases between. This CDR3 comprises 15 residues. Per the germline V gene, CDR1 is KGHSH and CDR2 is LQKENI. The CDR3 loop is CASSPPRQVNAEAFF. The DNA for the CDR3 is TGTGCCAGCTCACCACCCCGGCAGGTGAATGCTGAAGCTTTCTTT.

The sample holds a few counts of this clonotype. The rearrangement joins TRBV11-2 to TRBJ2-1, with 12 bases aligning to TRBD2. The CDR3 totals 15 residues. In germline, CDR1 is SGHAT, CDR2 FQNNGV. J lost 8 bases, V lost 1 base, and 3 bases had no gene match. CDR3 nucleotide sequence: TGTGCCAGCAGCTTAGCCGCTAGCGGGAGGGATGAGCAGTTCTTC. Its translation: CASSLAASGRDEQFF. Combining the CDR3 with reference TRBV11-2 and TRBJ2-1 gives the whole variable domain EAGVAQSPRYKIIEKRQSVAFWCNPISGHATLYWYQQILGQGPKLLIQFQNNGVVDDSQLPKDRFSAERLKGVDSTLKIQPAKLEDSAVYLCASSLAASGRDEQFFGPGTRLTVL.

Only a few counts were recorded for this clonotype. The genes are TRBV15 and TRBJ1-5; D is uncertain. Germline lookup yields CDR1 LNHNV and CDR2 YYDKDF (reference sequence). The CDR3 is 14 residues long. The V end was cut by 10 bases, the J end by 2 bases, with 15 bases between. The CDR3 reads CASSARDGNQPQHF. In DNA, the CDR3 is TGTGCCAGTTCAGCGAGGGATGGCAATCAGCCCCAGCATTTT.

This clonotype showed up many times. This chain uses TRBV5-1 with TRBJ1-1; 12 bases align to TRBD1. The germline V gene encodes CDR1 SGHRS and CDR2 YFSETQ. The CDR3 runs to 16 residues. With V trimmed by 4 bases and J by 6 bases, 10 bases remained unmatched. The CDR3: CASSPSGQGAPPEAFF. CDR3 nucleotides: TGCGCCAGCAGCCCGTCGGGACAGGGGGCTCCACCTGAAGCTTTCTTT.

On this clonotype itself: This CDR3 is missing its conserved last phenylalanine or tryptophan, likely due to a read error. The chain recombines TRBV27 with TRBJ2-7; maybe TRBD1 (5 bases). V was clipped by 5 bases and J by 2 bases, with 13 bases between them. Germline loops: CDR1 MNHEY, CDR2 SMNVEV (reference sequence). The CDR3 loop spans 14 amino acids. In nucleotides, the CDR3 is TGTGCCAGCAGTCCTGCGACAGCCACCTACGAGCAGTACTCC. As protein: CASSPATATYEQYS.

This clonotype was counted between two and nine times. A much more abundant neighbour one base away suggests this may be a read error. The chain recombines TRBV27 with TRBJ1-1; 9 bases agree with TRBD1. CDR3 length equals 18 residues. The V gene's germline CDR1 is MNHEY and CDR2 SMNVEV (reference sequence). V shed 5 bases, J shed 6 bases, and the junction held 19 bases outside the gene matches. DNA for the CDR3: TGTGCCAGCAGTCCGCAAATTTTTCCGGGACAGGGCAAGGCTGAAGCTTTCTTT. It encodes CASSPQIFPGQGKAEAFF.

The rearrangement joins TRBV9 to TRBJ2-3, with D uncertain. This CDR3 is 15 amino acids long. The V end lost 1 base, the J end lost 0 bases, and 9 bases lay between the germline ends. Germline loops: CDR1 SGDLS, CDR2 YYNGEE. In DNA, the CDR3 is TGTGCCAGCAGCGTAATAGAGACTAGCACAGATACGCAGTATTTT. Translation gives CASSVIETSTDTQYF. Using reference TRBV9 and TRBJ2-3 for the parts outside the CDR3, the full variable domain is DSGVTQTPKHLITATGQRVTLRCSPRSGDLSVYWYQQSLDQGLQFLIQYYNGEERAKGNILERFSAQQFPDLHSELNLSSLELGDSALYFCASSVIETSTDTQYFGPGTRLTVL.

On this clonotype itself: A much larger clone sits a single nucleotide away, making a read error possible. The genes are TRBV20-1 and TRBJ1-1; tentatively, D is TRBD1 (6 bases). CDR3 length: 16 amino acids. CDR1 DFQATT and CDR2 SNEGSKA come from the germline V gene (reference sequence). The DNA of the CDR3 is TGCAGTACTAGGGACCCCTCCGGGGGCGGATACACTGAAGCTTTCTTT. It specifies CSTRDPSGGGYTEAFF.